This T cell receptor (beta chain) originates from a study of blood T cell repertoires in COVID-19. Across the study: The origin of the acute and convalescent COVID-19 samples was the United States, Italy and Spain.

Seattle's cohort entered during active infection and was followed longitudinally. Germline values: CDR1 SGHRS, CDR2 YFSETQ. The CDR3 consists of 15 residues. Trimming cost V 4 bases and J 2 bases, with 16 bases left between them. In the original workflow: Counts of nucleated cells, estimated from reference gene primer amplification, were obtained. The table came from immunoSEQ multiplex PCR; TCRdb's copy has only in-frame clones and leaves some out. V, J and clone size reflect that table, while D and trimming were determined from the DNA. This table has some 290,000 clones, 88% appearing once. The chain combines TRBV5-1 with TRBJ2-7, with a weak D call TRBD1 (6 bases). This TCR derives from a woman in her twenties or thirties with COVID-19, enrolled during active disease. Specimen: peripheral blood. As DNA, the CDR3 is TGCGCCAGCAGCGTTGTTGGACAGCCAACCTACGAGCAGTACTTC. Translation gives CASSVVGQPTYEQYF.